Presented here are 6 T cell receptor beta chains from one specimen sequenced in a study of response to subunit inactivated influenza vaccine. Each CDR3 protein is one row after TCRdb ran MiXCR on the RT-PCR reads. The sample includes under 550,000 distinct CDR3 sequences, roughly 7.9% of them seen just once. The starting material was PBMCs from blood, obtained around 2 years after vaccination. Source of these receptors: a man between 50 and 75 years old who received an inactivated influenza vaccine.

CDR3 coding DNA: TGCACGGTGGCCGAGGGGACCTATGGCTACACCTTC. Encoded protein: CTVAEGTYGYTF. This chain joins TRBV29-1 and TRBJ1-2; tentatively, D is TRBD1 (5 bases). Looked up from germline, CDR1 is SQVTM and CDR2 is ANQGSEA. The length of the CDR3 is 12 residues.

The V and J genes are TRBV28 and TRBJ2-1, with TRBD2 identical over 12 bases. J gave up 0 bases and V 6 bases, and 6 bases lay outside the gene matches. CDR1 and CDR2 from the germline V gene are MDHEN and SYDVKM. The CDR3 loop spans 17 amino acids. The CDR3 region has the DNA TGTGCCAGCAGACCGTGGACTAGCGGGACCTCCTACAATGAGCAGTTCTTC. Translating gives CASRPWTSGTSYNEQFF.

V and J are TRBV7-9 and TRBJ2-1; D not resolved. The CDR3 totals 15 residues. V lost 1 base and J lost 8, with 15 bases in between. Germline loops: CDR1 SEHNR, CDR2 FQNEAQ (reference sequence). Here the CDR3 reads CASSLVLASLDEQFF. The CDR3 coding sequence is TGTGCCAGCAGCTTAGTCCTCGCCTCGCTGGATGAGCAGTTCTTC. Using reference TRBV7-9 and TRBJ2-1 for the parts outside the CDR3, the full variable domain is DTGVSQNPRHKITKRGQNVTFRCDPISEHNRLYWYRQTLGQGPEFLTYFQNEAQLEKSRLLSDRFSAERPKGSFSTLEIQRTEQGDSAMYLCASSLVLASLDEQFFGPGTRLTVL.

The CDR3 DNA is TGTGCCACCAGCAGAGATCTGCAGGCTCGTGGTAGCTCCTACGAGCAGTACTTC. Residues: CATSRDLQARGSSYEQYF. V and J are TRBV15 and TRBJ2-7; D unclear. Deletions cut 0 bases from V and 0 bases from J, with 18 bases between. Germline V gene sequence: CDR1 LNHNV, CDR2 YYDKDF (reference sequence). There are 18 residues in the CDR3.

In nucleotides, the CDR3 is TGCAGTGCTAATCCCCTAGCGGGGGGCCAAGAGACCCAGTACTTC. Its translation is CSANPLAGGQETQYF. The chain is built from TRBV20-1 and TRBJ2-5, with 11 bases that match TRBD2. The CDR3 covers 15 residues. CDR1 and CDR2 from the germline V gene are DFQATT and SNEGSKA (reference sequence). V dropped 4 bases and J dropped 1; count of bases not matched to a gene: 5.

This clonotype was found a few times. In DNA form, the CDR3 reads TGTGCCAGCAGTCACGAGGGACTCAGCTCCTACAATGAGCAGTTCTTC. Encoded protein: CASSHEGLSSYNEQFF. The genes are TRBV6-5 and TRBJ2-1; the D gene is possibly TRBD2 (6 bases). Germline V gives CDR1 MNHEY, CDR2 SVGAGI. Trimming shortened V by 5 bases and J by 0 bases, and 14 bases separated the two germline ends. The CDR3 totals 16 residues.